This T cell receptor beta chain was retrieved from a study of blood T cell repertoires in COVID-19. Study background: Sites across the United States, Italy and Spain contributed samples from acute and convalescent COVID-19. T cells, B-cell-depleted T cells, or PBMCs provided the cDNA or gDNA that served as material.

CDR3 length equals 16 residues. Germline loops: CDR1 SGHNT, CDR2 YYREEE (reference sequence). J was trimmed by 2 bases and V by 6 bases; bases with no gene match: 10. Per the original methods: Reference gene primer amplification in the assay estimated nucleated cell counts. Clones were read by immunoSEQ multiplex PCR, and TCRdb kept only the in-frame ones, dropping some. That table is the source of V, J and clone size, and D and trimming were worked out from the DNA. The sample records 150,000 to 180,000 clones, roughly nine tenths being singletons. V and J are TRBV5-4 and TRBJ2-3, with 9 bases identical to TRBD1. The clonotype comes from a woman aged 40 to 50 with acute or convalescent COVID-19. Input material: peripheral blood. CDR3: CASIDIRDRDTDTQYF. CDR3 nucleotide sequence: TGTGCCAGCATCGACATCCGGGACAGGGACACAGATACGCAGTATTTT.